This TCR beta chain derives from a study of OX40 agonist ivuxolimab in advanced cancers. General notes on the study: The costimulatory receptor OX40 (CD134) was targeted by ivuxolimab, a fully human IgG2 agonistic monoclonal antibody. Intravenous ivuxolimab was administered to patients every 2 weeks at six dose levels: 0.01, 0.1, 0.3, 1.5, 3 and 10 mg/kg. Of the approximately 50 dose-escalation patients, hepatocellular carcinoma was present in about 19, melanoma in about 15, renal cell carcinoma in 9 and head and neck cancer in 9. In the dose-escalation cohort, 75% to 85% of patients were male, and the mean age was around 65 years with a range of roughly 23 to 90. Patients were allowed to have had prior anti-PD-1, anti-PD-L1 or anti-CTLA-4 therapy, and approximately 40% of the dose-escalation patients had been treated with checkpoint inhibitors. Partial responses were achieved by three dose-escalation patients, of whom one had hepatocellular carcinoma and two had cutaneous melanoma. Peripheral TCRbeta sequencing was intended to test whether TCR sequence diversity was altered and clonal T-cell expansion was caused by ivuxolimab. The monotherapy dose-escalation portion (N ≈ 50 patients) of the phase I ivuxolimab trial is reported in the paper. Overall study results and their limits: At doses of 0.1 to 3.0 mg/kg, clonal expansion of both CD4+ and CD8+ T cells in blood was seen between baseline and week 6. The antigen specificity of the clonally expanded peripheral T cells was not determined. On average, CD8+ T cells showed more expanded clones than CD4+ T cells after ivuxolimab. Low levels of normalized T-cell clonal expansion were also shown by some nonresponding patients. Partial responders in the 0.1-3.0 mg/kg groups had among the lowest normalized peripheral clonal expansion, especially among CD8+ T cells.

To note about this clone: Its target antigen remains unknown. No much larger clone is present one base from it, and per-base qualities are unavailable.

Per the germline V gene (reference sequence), MNHNY is the CDR1 and SVGAGI is the CDR2. The CDR3, from cysteine to phenylalanine, totals 14 residues. The read is trimmed to its CDR3 DNA, 42 bases read in frame from base 1. The V end loses 6 bases and the J end loses 2 bases, and a stretch of 14 bases separates them. To sequence the TCRbeta CDR3 region, genomic DNA was isolated from the sorted cells. The immunoSEQ Assay was used for sequencing of TCRbeta CDR3 regions. The clones in this table, taken by TCRdb from immuneACCESS, are in-frame only. Not every clone is retained; where verified, under half of the shortfall comes from an unresolved V gene, and the cause of the rest is unknown. In all, the sample holds about 12,000 clones, and around four fifths of those were seen once. In total, the top ten clones hold roughly 13% of the sample. Patients with autoimmune disease history or receiving systemic immunosuppression were excluded from the trial. Peripheral blood for TCR sequencing was collected from all dose cohorts at baseline, on cycle 4 day 1, and on cycle 7 day 1. The samples were drawn from a first-in-human, open-label, multicenter phase I dose-escalation trial of ivuxolimab. The trial enrolled adults with locally advanced or metastatic head and neck squamous cell, hepatocellular, melanoma or renal cell carcinoma. Before TCR sequencing, CD4+ T cells and CD8+ T cells were sorted from peripheral blood as separate populations.

The chain uses TRBV6-6 and TRBJ2-7; TRBD2 is possibly the D segment (6 matching bases). This clonotype was sampled from an adult with an advanced solid tumor such as melanoma, head and neck, liver or kidney cancer. The sample was CD4+ or CD8+ T cells sorted from blood, taken in a trial of the OX40 agonist ivuxolimab. The nucleotide sequence reads as follows: TGTGCCAGCAGCACCCCCGCGGGGACCTACGAGCAGTACTTC. It encodes CASSTPAGTYEQYF.